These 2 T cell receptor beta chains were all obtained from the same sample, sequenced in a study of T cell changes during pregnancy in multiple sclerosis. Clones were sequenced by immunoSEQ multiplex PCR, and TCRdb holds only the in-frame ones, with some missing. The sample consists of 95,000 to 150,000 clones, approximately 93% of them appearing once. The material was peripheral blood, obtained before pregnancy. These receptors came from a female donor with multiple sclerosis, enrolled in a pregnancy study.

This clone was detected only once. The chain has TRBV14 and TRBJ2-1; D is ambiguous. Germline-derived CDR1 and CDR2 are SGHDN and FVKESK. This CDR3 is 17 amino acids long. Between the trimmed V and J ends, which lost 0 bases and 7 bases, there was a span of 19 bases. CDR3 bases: TGTGCCAGCAGCCAAGATGCTCGCCTAGGTCCCTGGAATGAGCAGTTCTTC. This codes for CASSQDARLGPWNEQFF.

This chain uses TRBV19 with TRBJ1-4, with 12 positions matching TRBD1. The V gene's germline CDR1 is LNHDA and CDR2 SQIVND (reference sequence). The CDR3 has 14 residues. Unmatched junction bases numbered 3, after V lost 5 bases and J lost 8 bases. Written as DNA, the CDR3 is TGTGCCAGTAGTTGGGGACAGGGGGCGGAAAAACTGTTTTTT. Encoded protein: CASSWGQGAEKLFF. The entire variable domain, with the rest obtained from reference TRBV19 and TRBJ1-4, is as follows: DGGITQSPKYLFRKEGQNVTLSCEQNLNHDAMYWYRQDPGQGLRLIYYSQIVNDFQKGDIAEGYSVSREKKESFPLTVTSAQKNPTAFYLCASSWGQGAEKLFFGSGTQLSVL.